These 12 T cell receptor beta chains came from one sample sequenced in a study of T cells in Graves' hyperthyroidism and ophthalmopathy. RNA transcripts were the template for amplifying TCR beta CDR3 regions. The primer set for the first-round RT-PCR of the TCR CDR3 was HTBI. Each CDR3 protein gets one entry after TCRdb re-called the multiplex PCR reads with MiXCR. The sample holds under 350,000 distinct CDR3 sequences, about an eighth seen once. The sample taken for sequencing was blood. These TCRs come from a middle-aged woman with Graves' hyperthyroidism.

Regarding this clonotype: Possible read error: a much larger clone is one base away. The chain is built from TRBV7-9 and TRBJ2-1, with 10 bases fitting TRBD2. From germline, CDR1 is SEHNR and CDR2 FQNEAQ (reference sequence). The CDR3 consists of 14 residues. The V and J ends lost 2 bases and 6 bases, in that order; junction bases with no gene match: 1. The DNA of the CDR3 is TGTGCCAGCAGCTTACTAGCGGGAGTCAATGAGCAGTTCTTC. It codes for CASSLLAGVNEQFF.

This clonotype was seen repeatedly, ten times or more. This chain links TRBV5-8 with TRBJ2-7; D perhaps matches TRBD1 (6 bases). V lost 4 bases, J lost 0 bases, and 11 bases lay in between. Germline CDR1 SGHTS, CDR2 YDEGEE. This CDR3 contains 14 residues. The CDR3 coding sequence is TGTGCCAGCAGCGAAGACAGGAGCTCCTACGAGCAGTACTTC. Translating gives CASSEDRSSYEQYF.

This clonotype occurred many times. The CDR3 nucleotides are TGTGCCTGGGGGCACTCCTACGAGCAGTACTTC. Its protein product is CAWGHSYEQYF. The rearrangement links TRBV30 to TRBJ2-7, with unresolved D. Per germline, CDR1 GTSNPN and CDR2 SVGIG (reference sequence). CDR3 length: 11 amino acids. Trimming cost V 5 bases and J 0 bases, with 5 bases left between them.

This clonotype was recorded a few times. The CDR3 coding sequence is TGTGCCAGTAGTACCAGAGCGGGGAACCCTTTAGAGACCCAGTACTTC. Encoded protein: CASSTRAGNPLETQYF. The gene calls are TRBV19 and TRBJ2-5, with TRBD2 matching over 7 bases. The germline V gene has CDR1 LNHDA and CDR2 SQIVND (reference sequence). V was pared by 4 bases and J by 4 bases, with 12 bases of the junction left unmatched. The CDR3 has 16 amino acids. Using reference TRBV19 and TRBJ2-5 for the parts outside the CDR3, the full variable domain is DGGITQSPKYLFRKEGQNVTLSCEQNLNHDAMYWYRQDPGQGLRLIYYSQIVNDFQKGDIAEGYSVSREKKESFPLTVTSAQKNPTAFYLCASSTRAGNPLETQYFGPGTRLLVL.

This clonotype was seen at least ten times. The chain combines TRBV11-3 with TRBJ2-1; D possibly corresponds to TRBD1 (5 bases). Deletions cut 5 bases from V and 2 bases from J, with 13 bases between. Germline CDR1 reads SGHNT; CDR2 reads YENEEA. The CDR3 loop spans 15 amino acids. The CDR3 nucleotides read TGTGCCAGCAGCCAGGGAACTCACCCCTACAATGAGCAGTTCTTC. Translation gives CASSQGTHPYNEQFF.

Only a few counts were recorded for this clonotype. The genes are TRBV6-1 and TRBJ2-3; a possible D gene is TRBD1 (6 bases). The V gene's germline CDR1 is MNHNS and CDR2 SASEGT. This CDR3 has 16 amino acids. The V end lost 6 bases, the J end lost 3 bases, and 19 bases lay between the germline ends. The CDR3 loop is CASRPQGRGLTDTQYF. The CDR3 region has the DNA TGTGCCAGCAGGCCCCAGGGGAGAGGGCTAACAGATACGCAGTATTTT.

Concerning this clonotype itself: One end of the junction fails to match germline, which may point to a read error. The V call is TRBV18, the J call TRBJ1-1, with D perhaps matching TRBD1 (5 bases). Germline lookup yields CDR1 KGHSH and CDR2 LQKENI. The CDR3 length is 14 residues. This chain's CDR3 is CASSQSGSGTDAFF. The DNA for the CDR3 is TGTGCCAGCTCACAGTCAGGAAGTGGGACTGACGCTTTCTTT.

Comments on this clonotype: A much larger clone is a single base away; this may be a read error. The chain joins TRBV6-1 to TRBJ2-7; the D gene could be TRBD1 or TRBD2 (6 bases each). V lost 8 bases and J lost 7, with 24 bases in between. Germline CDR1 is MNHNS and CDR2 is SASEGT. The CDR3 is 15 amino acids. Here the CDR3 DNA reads TGTGCCAGCGACAGGAGGGGAACGGGAGTGGGGGAGCAGTACTTC. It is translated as CASDRRGTGVGEQYF.

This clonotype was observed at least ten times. The CDR3 loop reads CASSPDRLAKNIQYF. The CDR3, as DNA: TGTGCCAGCAGTCCGGACAGATTAGCCAAAAACATTCAGTACTTC. V usage is TRBV28 and J usage is TRBJ2-4, with D possibly being TRBD1 (6 bases). With 5 bases removed from V and 0 bases from J, the gap between germline ends came to 11 bases. Germline values: CDR1 MDHEN, CDR2 SYDVKM. The CDR3 sequence is 15 residues long.

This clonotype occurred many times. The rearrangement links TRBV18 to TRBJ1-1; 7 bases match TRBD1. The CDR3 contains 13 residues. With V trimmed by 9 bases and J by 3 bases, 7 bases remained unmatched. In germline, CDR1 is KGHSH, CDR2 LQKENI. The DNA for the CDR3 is TGTGCCAGTCAGGGGGGCGCGGACACTGAAGCTTTCTTT. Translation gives CASQGGADTEAFF.

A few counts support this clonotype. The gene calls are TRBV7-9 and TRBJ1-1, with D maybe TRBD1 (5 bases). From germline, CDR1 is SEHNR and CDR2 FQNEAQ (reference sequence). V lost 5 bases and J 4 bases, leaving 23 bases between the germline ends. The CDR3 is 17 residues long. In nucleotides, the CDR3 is TGTGCCAGCAGCCCGAATTCGGGGCCCTCTAAGGGCACTGAAGCTTTCTTT. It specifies CASSPNSGPSKGTEAFF.

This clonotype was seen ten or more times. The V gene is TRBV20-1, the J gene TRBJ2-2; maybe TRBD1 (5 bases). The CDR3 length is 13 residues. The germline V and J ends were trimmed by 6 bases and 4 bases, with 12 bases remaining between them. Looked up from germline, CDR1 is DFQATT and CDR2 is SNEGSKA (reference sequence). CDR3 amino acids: CSADVDSTGELFF. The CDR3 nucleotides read TGCAGTGCCGACGTTGACAGCACCGGGGAGCTGTTTTTT.